This TCR beta chain is drawn from a study of human T cells and chemical hapten exposure. The wider study: Each patient's scalp received weekly diphenylcyclopropenone throughout the approximately 25-week study.

TCRdb reprocessed the RACE reads via MiXCR and lists one record per CDR3 protein. This sample carries about 110,000 distinct CDR3 sequences, approximately 10% of them seen once, and the ten largest clones take roughly 3.2%. Time point described: patch test 1, 2 weeks after DPC sensitization. Specified treatment: therapeutic diphenylcyclopropenone sensitization with weekly scalp DPC. CDR1 is SGHTA, CDR2 FQGNSA, per germline. V was clipped by 2 bases and J by 5 bases; unmatched bases: 7. The CDR3 spans 16 residues. The source material was whole blood, sampled in connection with sensitization to the hapten diphenylcyclopropenone (DPC). The chain couples TRBV7-2 to TRBJ2-2, with 8 bases that match TRBD2. This sequence originates from a middle-aged woman with alopecia areata. Some clones in this sample may be carry-over from other donors' samples. The CDR3 DNA reads as TGTGCCAGCAGCTTACGAGCGGGAGTAATAACCGGGGAGCTGTTTTTT. Its translation is CASSLRAGVITGELFF.